Reported below is one T cell receptor (beta chain). What it binds is not known. A read error may account for a junction end that differs from germline. PCR employed 60 Vbeta and 13 Jbeta primers. Produced via immunoSEQ multiplex PCR; TCRdb's table is partial and in-frame only. This sample has 200,000 to 250,000 clones, with more than 65% found just once. This entry comes from a study of cytomegalovirus exposure and HLA in healthy donors. The CDR3 sequence is 13 residues long. Germline V gives CDR1 SSHAT, CDR2 FNYEAQ (reference sequence). Notes on the study in general: In an earlier analysis, in under 700 donors, most V segments appeared productive either ~87% or ~30% of the time. Relative to the approximately 680-donor mean, N-insertions were reportedly fewer in an Asian-associated ancestry cluster in a later analysis. Later work showed greater clonal expansion in HLA-associated TCR beta chains than in equally common others.

V gene TRBV7-7 combines with J gene TRBJ2-1; D not certain. This receptor was identified in a man between 18 and 35 years old in good health and CMV-seronegative. The sequenced material came from PBMCs. The CDR3 protein is CASSLGQAGEQFF. The CDR3 DNA sequence: TGTGCTAGCAGCTTAGGGCAGGCCGGTGAGCAGTTCTTC.